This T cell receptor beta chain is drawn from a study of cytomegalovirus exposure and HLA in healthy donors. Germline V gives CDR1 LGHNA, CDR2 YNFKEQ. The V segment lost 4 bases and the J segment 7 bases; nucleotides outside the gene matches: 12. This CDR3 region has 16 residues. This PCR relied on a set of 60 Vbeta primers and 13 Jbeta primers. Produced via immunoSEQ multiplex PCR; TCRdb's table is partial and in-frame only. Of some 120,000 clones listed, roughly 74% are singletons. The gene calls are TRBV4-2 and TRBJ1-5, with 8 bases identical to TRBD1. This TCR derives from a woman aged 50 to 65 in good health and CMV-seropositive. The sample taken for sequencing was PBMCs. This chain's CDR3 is CASSPSPDRARQPQHF. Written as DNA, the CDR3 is TGTGCCAGCAGCCCCTCCCCGGACAGGGCAAGGCAGCCCCAGCATTTT.